The TCR beta chain described here comes from a study of OX40 agonist ivuxolimab in advanced cancers. Overall study results and limits: Dosing at 0.1 to 3.0 mg/kg was accompanied by clonal expansion of CD4+ and CD8+ blood T cells by week 6.

With respect to this clone: Its antigen remains unidentified.

The data were produced by immunoSEQ multiplex PCR, yet TCRdb's version contains in-frame clones alone and is incomplete. Of 40,000 to 45,000 clones in the sample, 70% to 85% were seen once. The germline V gene encodes CDR1 LGHNA and CDR2 YSLEER. V lost 1 base and J lost 1; bases outside the gene matches: 4. The CDR3 runs 16 residues. This TCR came from an adult with an advanced solid tumor such as melanoma, head and neck, liver or kidney cancer. This sample comprised CD4+ or CD8+ T cells sorted from blood, obtained in a trial of the OX40 agonist ivuxolimab. The chain recombines TRBV4-3 with TRBJ1-1, with 9 bases aligning to TRBD1. DNA for the CDR3: TGCGCCAGCAGCCAAGGGACAGGGGCGGGGAACACTGAAGCTTTCTTT. Protein sequence: CASSQGTGAGNTEAFF.